A single sample gave rise to the 5 T cell receptor beta chains below, sequenced in a study of T cells in Graves' hyperthyroidism and ophthalmopathy. The TCR beta CDR3 regions underwent amplification using RNA transcripts as the source. The HTBI primer set drove a first-round RT-PCR of the TCR CDR3. Using its own MiXCR run on the multiplex PCR reads, TCRdb lists one record per CDR3 protein. The repertoire has approximately 430,000 distinct CDR3 sequences, roughly 14% of them found once; the top ten carry 13% to 15%. The sample was blood. The receptors stem from a woman aged 18-30 years with Graves' hyperthyroidism.

This clonotype was recorded at least ten times. The chain couples TRBV10-3 to TRBJ2-3, with TRBD1 matching over 7 bases. CDR3 length: 14 residues. CDR1 and CDR2 from the germline V gene are ENHRY and SYGVKD. V dropped 6 bases and J dropped 0; count of bases not matched to a gene: 3. The CDR3 DNA follows: TGTGCCATCAGATCACAGGGGAGCACAGATACGCAGTATTTT. As protein: CAIRSQGSTDTQYF.

With regard to this clonotype: Sequence at one end of the junction differs from germline and may be a read error. V is TRBV18 and J is TRBJ1-1; D is uncertain. The CDR3 is 13 residues long. Germline V lookup: CDR1 KGHSH, CDR2 LQKENI. This CDR3 reads CASSPRANIEAFF. The CDR3 DNA reads as TGTGCCAGCTCACCGAGGGCGAACATTGAAGCTTTCTTT.

V usage is TRBV9 and J usage is TRBJ2-1, with unresolved D. Trimming stripped 0 bases from V and 9 bases from J, with 10 bases between. CDR3 length: 13 residues. Germline V gene sequence: CDR1 SGDLS, CDR2 YYNGEE. The CDR3 loop is CASSVESEGEQFF. The CDR3 region has the DNA TGTGCCAGCAGCGTAGAGTCTGAAGGTGAGCAGTTCTTC. The variable domain in full, completed from reference TRBV9 and TRBJ2-1, reads DSGVTQTPKHLITATGQRVTLRCSPRSGDLSVYWYQQSLDQGLQFLIQYYNGEERAKGNILERFSAQQFPDLHSELNLSSLELGDSALYFCASSVESEGEQFFGPGTRLTVL.

Concerning this clonotype: Without the conserved terminal phenylalanine or tryptophan, this CDR3 likely stems from a read error. The chain is built from TRBV10-2 and TRBJ2-2; tentatively, D is TRBD1 (5 bases). There are 13 residues in the CDR3. Germline assignment: CDR1 WSHSY and CDR2 SAAADI. The V and J ends lost 2 bases and 5 bases respectively, with 6 bases between them. The CDR3 bases are TGCGCCAGCAGTGAGGGGGCGACCGGGGAGCTGTTTTCT. It translates to CASSEGATGELFS.

This clonotype came up many times. J is TRBJ1-1 and V is TRBV2, with D tentatively TRBD1 (5 bases). Trimming shortened V by 7 bases and J by 1 base, and 10 bases separated the two germline ends. Looked up from germline, CDR1 is SNHLY and CDR2 is FYNNEI. The CDR3 length is 13 residues. CDR3: CASKITGNTEAFF. The CDR3 nucleotides read TGTGCCAGCAAGATCACAGGGAACACTGAAGCTTTCTTT.